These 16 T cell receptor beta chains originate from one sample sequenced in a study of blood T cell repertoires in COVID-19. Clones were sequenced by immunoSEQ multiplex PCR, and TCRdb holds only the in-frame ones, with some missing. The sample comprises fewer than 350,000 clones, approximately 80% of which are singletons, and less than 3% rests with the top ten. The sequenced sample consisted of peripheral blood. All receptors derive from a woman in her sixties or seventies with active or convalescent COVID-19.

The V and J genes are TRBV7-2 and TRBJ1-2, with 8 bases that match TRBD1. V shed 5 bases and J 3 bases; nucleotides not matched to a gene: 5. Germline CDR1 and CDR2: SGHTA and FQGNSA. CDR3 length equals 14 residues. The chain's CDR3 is CASSRTGKDYGYTF. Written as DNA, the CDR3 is TGTGCCAGCAGCCGGACAGGGAAAGACTATGGCTACACCTTC. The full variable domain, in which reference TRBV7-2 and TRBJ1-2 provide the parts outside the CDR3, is GAGVSQSPSNKVTEKGKDVELRCDPISGHTALYWYRQSLGQGLEFLIYFQGNSAPDKSGLPSDRFSAERTGGSVSTLTIQRTQQEDSAVYLCASSRTGKDYGYTFGSGTRLTVV.

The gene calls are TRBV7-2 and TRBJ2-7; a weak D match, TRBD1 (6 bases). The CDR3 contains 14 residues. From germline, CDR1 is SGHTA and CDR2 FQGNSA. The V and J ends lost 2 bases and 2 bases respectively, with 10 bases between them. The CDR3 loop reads CASSLLQGPYEQYF. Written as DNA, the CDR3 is TGTGCCAGCAGCTTACTCCAGGGGCCCTACGAGCAGTACTTC.

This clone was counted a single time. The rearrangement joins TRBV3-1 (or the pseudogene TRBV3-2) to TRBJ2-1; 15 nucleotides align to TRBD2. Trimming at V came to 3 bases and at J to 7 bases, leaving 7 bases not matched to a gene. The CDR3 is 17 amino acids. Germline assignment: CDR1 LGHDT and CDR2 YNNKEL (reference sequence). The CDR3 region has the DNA TGTGCCAGCAGCCATGGACTAGCGGGGGGGAGGCGGAATGAGCAGTTCTTC. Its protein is CASSHGLAGGRRNEQFF.

The CDR3 DNA reads as TGTGCCAGCAGCTTACGGACAGGGGGTAGGGTCGACACTGAAGCTTTCTTT. Its protein is CASSLRTGGRVDTEAFF. The V call is TRBV7-8, the J call TRBJ1-1; 10 positions match TRBD1. The trim removed 2 bases at V and 3 bases at J, leaving 9 bases unmatched. CDR1 is SGHVS, CDR2 FQNEAQ, per germline. The CDR3 spans 17 residues.

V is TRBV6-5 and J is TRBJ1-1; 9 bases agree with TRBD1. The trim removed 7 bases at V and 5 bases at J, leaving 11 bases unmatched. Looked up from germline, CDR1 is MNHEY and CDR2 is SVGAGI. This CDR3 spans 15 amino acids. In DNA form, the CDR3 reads TGTGCCAGCACCGCCCGACAGGGGGATTTTACTGAAGCTTTCTTT. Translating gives CASTARQGDFTEAFF.

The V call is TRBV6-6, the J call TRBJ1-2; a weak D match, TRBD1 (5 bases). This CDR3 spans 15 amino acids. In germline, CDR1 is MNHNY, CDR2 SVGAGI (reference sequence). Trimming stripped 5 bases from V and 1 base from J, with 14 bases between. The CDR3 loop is CASSTRQSVNYGYTF. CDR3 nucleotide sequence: TGTGCCAGCAGTACCCGACAGTCGGTTAACTATGGCTACACCTTC.

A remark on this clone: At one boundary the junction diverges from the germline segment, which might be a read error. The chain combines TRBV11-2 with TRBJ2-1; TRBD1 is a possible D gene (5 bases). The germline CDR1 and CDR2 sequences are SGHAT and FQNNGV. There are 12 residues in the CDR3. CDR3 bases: TGTGCCAGCAGCGGAGCCCCCCGAACCAGGGTCTTC. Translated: CASSGAPRTRVF.

The CDR3 is CASSQPGLINTGELFF. CDR3 bases: TGCGCCAGCAGCCAACCGGGTCTTATTAACACCGGGGAGCTGTTTTTT. The J gene is TRBJ2-2, the V gene TRBV4-1; D ambiguous. This CDR3 has 16 residues. The germline V gene has CDR1 MGHRA and CDR2 YSYEKL. Trimming cost V 2 bases and J 2 bases, with 12 bases left between them.

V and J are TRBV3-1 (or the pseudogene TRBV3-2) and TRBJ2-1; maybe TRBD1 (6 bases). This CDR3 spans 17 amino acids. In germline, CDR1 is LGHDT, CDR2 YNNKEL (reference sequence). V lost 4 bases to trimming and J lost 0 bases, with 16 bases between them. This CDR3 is CASSPEPGASSYNEQFF. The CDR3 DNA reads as TGTGCCAGCAGCCCTGAGCCAGGGGCCAGCTCCTACAATGAGCAGTTCTTC.

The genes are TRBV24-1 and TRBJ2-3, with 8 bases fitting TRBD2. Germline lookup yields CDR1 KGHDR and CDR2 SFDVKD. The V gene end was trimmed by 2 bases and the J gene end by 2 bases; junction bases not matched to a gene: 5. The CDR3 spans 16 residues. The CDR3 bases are TGTGCCACCAGTGATTGGGGTAGCGGGATCACAGATACGCAGTATTTT. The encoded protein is CATSDWGSGITDTQYF.

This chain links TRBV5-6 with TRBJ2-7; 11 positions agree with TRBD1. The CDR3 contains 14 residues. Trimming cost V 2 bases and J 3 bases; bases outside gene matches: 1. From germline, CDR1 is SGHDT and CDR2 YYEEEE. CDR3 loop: CASSLGTGGYEQYF. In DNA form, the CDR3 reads TGTGCCAGCAGCTTAGGGACAGGGGGCTACGAGCAGTACTTC.

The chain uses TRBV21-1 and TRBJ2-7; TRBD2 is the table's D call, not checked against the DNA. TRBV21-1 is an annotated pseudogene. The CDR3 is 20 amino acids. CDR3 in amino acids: CASSLKAVTGGKLRDYEQYF. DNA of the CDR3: TGTGCCAGCAGCCTTAAGGCGGTGACGGGTGGAAAGCTGCGGGATTACGAGCAGTACTTC.

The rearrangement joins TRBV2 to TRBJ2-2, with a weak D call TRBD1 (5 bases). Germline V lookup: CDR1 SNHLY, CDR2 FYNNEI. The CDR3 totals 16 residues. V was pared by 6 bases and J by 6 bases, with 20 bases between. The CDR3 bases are TGTGCCAGCAGCAGGGTGACAGTGAGGAGCTCCGGGGAGCTGTTTTTT. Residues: CASSRVTVRSSGELFF.

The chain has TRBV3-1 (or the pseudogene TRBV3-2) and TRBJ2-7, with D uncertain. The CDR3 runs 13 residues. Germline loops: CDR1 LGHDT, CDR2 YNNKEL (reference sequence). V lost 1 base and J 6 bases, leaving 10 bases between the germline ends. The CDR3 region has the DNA TGTGCCAGCAGCCAAGGGGCCACCTTCGAGCAGTACTTC. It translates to CASSQGATFEQYF.

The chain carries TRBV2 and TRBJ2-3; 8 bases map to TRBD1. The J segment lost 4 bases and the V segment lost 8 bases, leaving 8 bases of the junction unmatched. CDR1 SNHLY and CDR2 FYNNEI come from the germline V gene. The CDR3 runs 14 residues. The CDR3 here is CASVRTGGADTQYF. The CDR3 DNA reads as TGTGCCAGCGTCCGAACAGGGGGTGCAGATACGCAGTATTTT.

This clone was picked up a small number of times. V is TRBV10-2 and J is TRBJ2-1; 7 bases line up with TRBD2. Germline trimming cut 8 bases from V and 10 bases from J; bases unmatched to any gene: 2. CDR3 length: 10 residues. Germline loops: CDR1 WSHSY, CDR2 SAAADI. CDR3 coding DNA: TGCGCCAGCTTAGCGGGCGAGCAGTTCTTC. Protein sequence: CASLAGEQFF.